The 6 T cell receptor beta chains in this list originate from one sample, sequenced in a study of cytomegalovirus exposure and HLA in healthy donors (dated by TCRdb to about 2017). Library method: the immunoSEQ multiplex PCR assay. For the multiplex PCR, a mixture combining 60 forward primers for TCR Vbeta segments and 13 reverse primers for TCR Jbeta segments was used. TCRdb limited this immuneACCESS table to in-frame rearrangements with V and J called. A share of clones is missing; checked studies link under half to unresolved V genes, and the rest is unexplained. The table for this sample lists some 52,000 clones; 65% to 85% of them were counted only once. The ten largest clones capture roughly 2.9% of the sample. Sequenced material: PBMCs. These receptors all stem from a man younger than 35 in good health and CMV-seronegative.

The chain couples TRBV19 to TRBJ2-3; TRBD1 is a possible D gene (6 bases). Trimming took off 5 bases at V and 3 bases at J, with 12 bases between the two ends. Germline CDR1 LNHDA, CDR2 SQIVND (reference sequence). The CDR3 has 14 residues. CDR3 amino acids: CASSLTGTTDTQYF. CDR3 DNA sequence: TGTGCCAGTAGTCTCACCGGGACAACAGATACGCAGTATTTT.

The chain uses TRBV28 and TRBJ2-1; weak D call: TRBD2 (5 bases). The germline V gene encodes CDR1 MDHEN and CDR2 SYDVKM. The CDR3 has 14 residues. The V end lost 6 bases, the J end lost 3 bases, and 12 bases lay between the germline ends. CDR3: CASSAPGNYNEQFF. Here the CDR3 DNA reads TGTGCCAGCAGCGCGCCGGGGAACTACAATGAGCAGTTCTTC.

The rearrangement joins TRBV29-1 to TRBJ2-1, with D possibly being TRBD2 (5 bases). Germline CDR1 and CDR2: SQVTM and ANQGSEA. V gave up 5 bases and J gave up 5 bases, with 19 bases separating them. The CDR3 extends over 15 amino acids. The CDR3 is CSVSVPRAANNEQFF. The CDR3, as DNA: TGCAGCGTTAGTGTCCCTCGAGCGGCAAACAATGAGCAGTTCTTC.

CDR3 sequence (DNA): TGTGCCAGCAGCTCAGCGGACAGGAGCAATCAGCCCCAGCATTTT. Protein sequence: CASSSADRSNQPQHF. The rearrangement uses TRBV7-2 and TRBJ1-5, with TRBD1 identical over 7 bases. The J segment lost 1 base and the V segment lost 4 bases, leaving 4 bases of the junction unmatched. Germline CDR1 reads SGHTA; CDR2 reads FQGNSA. The CDR3 loop spans 15 amino acids.

The rearrangement uses TRBV19 and TRBJ1-1; 7 nucleotides match TRBD1. The CDR3 sequence is 14 residues long. Germline lookup yields CDR1 LNHDA and CDR2 SQIVND (reference sequence). V gave up 3 bases and J gave up 5 bases; unmatched junction bases: 6. The chain's CDR3 is CASSITGVGTEAFF. CDR3 nucleotide sequence: TGTGCCAGTAGTATTACAGGGGTGGGGACTGAAGCTTTCTTT.

The chain recombines TRBV6-5 with TRBJ2-2; 8 bases match TRBD2. Germline loops: CDR1 MNHEY, CDR2 SVGAGI. CDR3 size: 15 residues. Unmatched junction bases numbered 3, after V lost 5 bases and J lost 1 base. The CDR3 DNA follows: TGTGCCAGCAGTCCCGGGACTAGGAACACCGGGGAGCTGTTTTTT. Amino acids: CASSPGTRNTGELFF.